The 2 T cell receptor beta chains in this list originate from one sample, sequenced in a study of blood T cell repertoires in COVID-19. Sequencing was performed with immunoSEQ multiplex PCR; in TCRdb, only in-frame clones are kept and a portion is missing. The sample has approximately 300,000 clones; about 90% are singletons. The specimen was peripheral blood. All receptors derive from a woman aged 50 to 60 with COVID-19, enrolled during active disease.

The rearrangement uses TRBV6-2 or TRBV6-3 and TRBJ2-3; D is undetermined. Germline CDR1 reads MNHEY; CDR2 reads SVGEGT. The CDR3 runs to 15 residues. V was clipped by 6 bases and J by 4 bases, with 17 bases between them. The CDR3 nucleotides are TGTGCCAGCAGCCCCGGTGAGCTCCAAGCAGATACGCAGTATTTT. Protein product: CASSPGELQADTQYF.

CDR3 region: CASSRSGQREEAFF. CDR3 sequence (DNA): TGTGCCAGCTCACGTTCGGGACAGCGAGAGGAAGCTTTCTTT. The chain links TRBV18 to TRBJ1-1; 7 bases match TRBD1. Germline values: CDR1 KGHSH, CDR2 LQKENI. Losses at the gene ends were 4 bases for V and 8 bases for J; bases not matched to a gene: 10. This CDR3 contains 14 residues.